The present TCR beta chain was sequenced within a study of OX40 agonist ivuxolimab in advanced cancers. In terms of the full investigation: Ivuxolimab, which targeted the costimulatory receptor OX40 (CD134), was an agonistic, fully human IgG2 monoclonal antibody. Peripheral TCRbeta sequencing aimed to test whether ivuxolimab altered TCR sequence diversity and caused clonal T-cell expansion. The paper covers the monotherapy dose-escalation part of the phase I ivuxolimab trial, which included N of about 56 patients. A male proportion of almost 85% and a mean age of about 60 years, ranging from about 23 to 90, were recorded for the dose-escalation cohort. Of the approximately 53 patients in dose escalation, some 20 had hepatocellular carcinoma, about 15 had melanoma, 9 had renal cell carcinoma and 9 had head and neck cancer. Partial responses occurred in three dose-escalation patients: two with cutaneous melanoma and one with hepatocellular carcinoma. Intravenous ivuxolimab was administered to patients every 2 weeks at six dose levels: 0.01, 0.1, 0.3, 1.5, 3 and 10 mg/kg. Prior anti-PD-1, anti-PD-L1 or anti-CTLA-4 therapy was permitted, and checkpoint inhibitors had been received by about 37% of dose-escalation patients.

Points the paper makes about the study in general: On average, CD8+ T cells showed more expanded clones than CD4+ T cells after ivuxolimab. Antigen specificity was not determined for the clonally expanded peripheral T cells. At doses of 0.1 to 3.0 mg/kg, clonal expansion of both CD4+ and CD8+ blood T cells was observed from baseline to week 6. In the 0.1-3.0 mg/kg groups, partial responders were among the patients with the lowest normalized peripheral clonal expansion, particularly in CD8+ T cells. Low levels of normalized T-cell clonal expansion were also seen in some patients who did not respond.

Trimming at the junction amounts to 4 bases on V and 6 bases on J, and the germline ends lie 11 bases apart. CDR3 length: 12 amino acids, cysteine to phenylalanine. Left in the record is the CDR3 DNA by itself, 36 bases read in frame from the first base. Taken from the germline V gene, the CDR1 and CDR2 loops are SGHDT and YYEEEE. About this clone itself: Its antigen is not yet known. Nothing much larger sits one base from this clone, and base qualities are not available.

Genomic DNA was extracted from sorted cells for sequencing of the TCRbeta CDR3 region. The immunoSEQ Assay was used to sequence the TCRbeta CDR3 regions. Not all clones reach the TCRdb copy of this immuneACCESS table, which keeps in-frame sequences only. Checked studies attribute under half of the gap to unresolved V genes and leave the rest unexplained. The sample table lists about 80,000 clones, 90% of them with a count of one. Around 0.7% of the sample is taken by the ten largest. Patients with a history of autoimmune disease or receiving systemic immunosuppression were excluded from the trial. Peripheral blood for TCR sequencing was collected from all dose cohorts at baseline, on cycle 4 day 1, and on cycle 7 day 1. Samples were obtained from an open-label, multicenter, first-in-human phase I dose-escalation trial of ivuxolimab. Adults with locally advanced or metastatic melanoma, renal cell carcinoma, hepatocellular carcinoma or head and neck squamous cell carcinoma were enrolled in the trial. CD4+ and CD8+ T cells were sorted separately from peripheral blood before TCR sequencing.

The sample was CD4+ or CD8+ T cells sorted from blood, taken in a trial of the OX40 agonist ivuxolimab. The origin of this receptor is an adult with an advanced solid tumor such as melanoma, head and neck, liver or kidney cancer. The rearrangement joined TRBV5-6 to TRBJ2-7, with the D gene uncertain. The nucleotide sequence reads TGTGCCAGCAGCCTCAGAAAGACCGAGCAGTACTTC. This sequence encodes CASSLRKTEQYF.